A single sample gave rise to the 20 T cell receptor beta chains below, sequenced in a study of T cells in Graves' hyperthyroidism and ophthalmopathy. Template material for amplifying TCR beta CDR3 regions consisted of RNA transcripts. The HTBI primer set was used in a first-round RT-PCR of the TCR CDR3. Using its own MiXCR run on the multiplex PCR reads, TCRdb lists one record per CDR3 protein. The table records some 720,000 distinct CDR3 sequences, 15% to 20% of them present only once. Sequenced material: blood. These receptors were taken from a young man with Graves' hyperthyroidism.

This clonotype was picked up many times. The rearrangement links TRBV2 to TRBJ2-3; D possibly corresponds to TRBD2 (5 bases). V was trimmed by 8 bases and J by 0 bases, leaving 9 bases between them. The CDR3 contains 13 residues. Germline CDR1 and CDR2: SNHLY and FYNNEI. DNA for the CDR3: TGTGCCAGCGGAGGCGAAAGCACAGATACGCAGTATTTT. Its protein product is CASGGESTDTQYF.

This clonotype was observed at least ten times. The CDR3 protein is CASSELAGGLWGTDTQYF. The CDR3 nucleotides are TGTGCCAGCAGTGAACTAGCGGGAGGTTTATGGGGCACAGATACGCAGTATTTT. V and J are TRBV6-1 and TRBJ2-3; 11 bases are shared with TRBD2. With V trimmed by 2 bases and J by 1 base, 8 bases remained unmatched. This CDR3 contains 18 residues. Germline CDR1 reads MNHNS; CDR2 reads SASEGT.

The chain combines TRBV6-1 with TRBJ1-1; D not resolved. CDR1 and CDR2 from the germline V gene are MNHNS and SASEGT. Trimming stripped 0 bases from V and 2 bases from J, with 13 bases between. The CDR3 sequence is 16 residues long. This CDR3 is CASSEAPIDFNTEAFF. The CDR3 bases are TGTGCCAGCAGTGAAGCGCCCATAGATTTTAACACTGAAGCTTTCTTT.

This clonotype was seen at least ten times. The rearrangement joins TRBV6-1 to TRBJ2-1; D gene ambiguous. Trimming removed 7 bases at V and 6 bases at J, with 10 bases between. The CDR3 covers 12 residues. Looked up from germline, CDR1 is MNHNS and CDR2 is SASEGT. CDR3 loop: CASIETGNEQFF. The CDR3 region has the DNA TGTGCCAGCATCGAAACGGGCAATGAGCAGTTCTTC.

This clonotype was observed at least ten times. The gene calls are TRBV20-1 and TRBJ2-7, with D perhaps matching TRBD2 (5 bases). The CDR3 extends over 11 amino acids. The V end was cut by 3 bases, the J end by 3 bases, with 6 bases between. Per the germline V gene, CDR1 is DFQATT and CDR2 is SNEGSKA (reference sequence). The CDR3 DNA reads as TGCAGTGCTAGCAGCGGCTACGAGCAGTACTTC. Translating it yields CSASSGYEQYF.

The sample holds a few counts of this clonotype. The chain recombines TRBV7-9 with TRBJ2-2, with D perhaps matching TRBD1 (6 bases). The germline V gene has CDR1 SEHNR and CDR2 FQNEAQ (reference sequence). CDR3 length: 16 amino acids. V was shortened by 3 bases and J by 2 bases, with 13 bases between the two germline ends. In DNA form, the CDR3 reads TGTGCCAGCAGCTTTTCAGGGGTAGTAAACACCGGGGAGCTGTTTTTT. Protein sequence: CASSFSGVVNTGELFF.

This clonotype was seen many times. This chain joins TRBV29-1 and TRBJ2-1; D is perhaps TRBD1 (6 bases). Germline assignment: CDR1 SQVTM and CDR2 ANQGSEA. The CDR3 is 16 amino acids. V gave up 2 bases and J gave up 0 bases, with 14 bases separating them. The CDR3 loop is CSVERYRDTSYNEQFF. The CDR3 nucleotides are TGCAGCGTTGAAAGATACCGGGACACCTCCTACAATGAGCAGTTCTTC.

The chain has TRBV12-3 or TRBV12-4 and TRBJ1-1, with 9 positions matching TRBD1. The CDR3 is 15 amino acids. V gave up 7 bases and J gave up 5 bases; unmatched junction bases: 11. In DNA, the CDR3 is TGTGCCAGCACCGCGGACAGGGGAGGAAGAACTGAAGCTTTCTTT. It encodes CASTADRGGRTEAFF.

The chain has TRBV15 and TRBJ2-7; TRBD1 matches at 10 bases. The V gene end was trimmed by 5 bases and the J gene end by 4 bases; junction bases not matched to a gene: 17. The CDR3 loop spans 18 amino acids. Germline V gives CDR1 LNHNV, CDR2 YYDKDF (reference sequence). The CDR3 loop reads CATSAELPGQGPTYEQYF. The CDR3 region has the DNA TGTGCCACCAGCGCGGAACTTCCGGGACAGGGGCCGACATACGAGCAGTACTTC.

The chain recombines TRBV6-1 with TRBJ1-1; 7 positions agree with TRBD1. This CDR3 region has 15 residues. Germline V CDR1 and CDR2: MNHNS, SASEGT. V lost 7 bases and J lost 1; bases outside the gene matches: 9. This chain's CDR3 is CASNRPGQQNTEAFF. The CDR3 bases are TGTGCCAGCAATAGACCGGGACAGCAGAACACTGAAGCTTTCTTT.

Here the CDR3 reads CATGGGRRESTDTQYF. The CDR3 nucleotides are TGTGCCACCGGGGGGGGAAGGCGGGAGTCCACAGATACGCAGTATTTT. This sequence joins TRBV24-1 and TRBJ2-3, with 7 bases matching TRBD2. This CDR3 spans 16 amino acids. The J segment lost 2 bases and the V segment lost 9 bases, leaving 13 bases of the junction unmatched. The germline CDR1 and CDR2 sequences are KGHDR and SFDVKD.

Ten or more counts support this clonotype. The chain employs TRBV3-1 and TRBJ2-2; TRBD1 matches at 8 bases. CDR1 and CDR2 from the germline V gene are LGHDT and YNNKEL (reference sequence). The junction had 5 bases not matched to a gene; V was cut back by 1 base and J by 7 bases. This CDR3 spans 15 amino acids. The CDR3 coding sequence is TGTGCCAGCAGCCAAGGCGGACAGGGCGGCGGGGAGCTGTTTTTT. Residues: CASSQGGQGGGELFF.

Many counts were recorded for this clonotype. V and J are TRBV10-3 and TRBJ2-5; 13 bases map to TRBD2. The CDR3 consists of 16 residues. Germline V CDR1 and CDR2: ENHRY, SYGVKD. After removal of 4 bases from V and 3 bases from J, the junction contained 5 bases not matched to a gene. CDR3 in amino acids: CAISGAGLAGEETQYF. The CDR3 nucleotides are TGTGCCATCAGTGGGGCAGGACTAGCGGGAGAAGAGACCCAGTACTTC.

This clonotype was counted between two and nine times. Germline is not matched at one junction end, which may reflect a read error. The chain couples TRBV2 to TRBJ1-1; maybe TRBD1 (5 bases). Germline V gene lookup returns CDR1 SNHLY and CDR2 FYNNEI. This CDR3 spans 15 amino acids. CDR3 nucleotides: TGTGCCAGCACCCGGGGGTCAAATTTGGACACTGATGCTTTCTTT. It codes for CASTRGSNLDTDAFF.

This clonotype was counted ten times or more. The V gene is TRBV20-1, the J gene TRBJ2-7; maybe TRBD1 (7 bases). Trimming left V 6 bases short and J 2 bases short, with 14 bases between. The CDR3 is 13 amino acids. Germline V gene sequence: CDR1 DFQATT, CDR2 SNEGSKA (reference sequence). This CDR3 reads CSAGRDSTYEQYF. CDR3 nucleotide sequence: TGCAGTGCGGGGCGGGACAGCACCTACGAGCAGTACTTC.

The rearrangement joins TRBV12-3 or TRBV12-4 to TRBJ1-5; 8 nucleotides align to TRBD1. The V and J ends lost 6 bases and 1 base, in that order; junction bases with no gene match: 8. The CDR3 is made up of 16 amino acids. For the CDR3, the DNA is TGTGCCAGCAGCCAACAGGGGGAGGGCAGCAATCAGCCCCAGCATTTT. This codes for CASSQQGEGSNQPQHF.

V is TRBV20-1 and J is TRBJ2-7, with D unresolved. The germline gives CDR1 DFQATT, CDR2 SNEGSKA (reference sequence). The CDR3 is made up of 13 amino acids. V shed 2 bases and J shed 0 bases, with 8 bases lying between them. The CDR3 DNA is TGCAGTGCTAGAAGAAGGTTCTCCTACGAGCAGTACTTC. This codes for CSARRRFSYEQYF.

The chain recombines TRBV19 with TRBJ2-1; D possibly corresponds to TRBD1 (7 bases). Germline V gene lookup returns CDR1 LNHDA and CDR2 SQIVND (reference sequence). V lost 0 bases to trimming and J lost 10 bases, with 31 bases between them. The CDR3 is made up of 20 amino acids. The CDR3 here is CASSIDLVGQRSGGGREQFF. As DNA, the CDR3 is TGTGCCAGTAGTATAGACTTGGTGGGACAGAGAAGCGGAGGAGGGAGGGAGCAGTTCTTC.

CDR3 DNA: TGTGCCAGCAGCCATCCCGGGACAGGGGGCGATGGCTACACCTTC. As protein: CASSHPGTGGDGYTF. V gene TRBV3-1 combines with J gene TRBJ1-2; TRBD1 agrees at 12 bases. Germline V gene sequence: CDR1 LGHDT, CDR2 YNNKEL (reference sequence). J lost 6 bases, V lost 3 bases, and 5 bases had no gene match. The CDR3 spans 15 residues.

This rearrangement joins TRBV6-1 to TRBJ1-3; TRBD1 matches 7 bases. Germline assignment: CDR1 MNHNS and CDR2 SASEGT. The ends lost 6 bases at V and 2 bases at J; junction bases unmatched: 4. CDR3 length: 14 residues. CDR3 in amino acids: CASSDRETGNTIYF. The DNA of the CDR3 is TGTGCCAGCAGCGACAGGGAGACTGGAAACACCATATATTTT.